The entry below describes one T cell receptor beta chain. The sample belongs to a study of T cells in Graves' hyperthyroidism and ophthalmopathy. The CDR3 covers 16 residues. Germline lookup yields CDR1 SGHDN and CDR2 FVKESK. V was shortened by 4 bases and J by 3 bases, with 18 bases between the two germline ends. Exclusion of a patient resulted from uncontrolled infection, other autoimmune disease, pregnancy or lactation. Together with thyroid ultrasound, orbital computed tomography, serum thyroxine and TRAb, clinical symptoms were used for diagnoses. Amplified regions were TCR beta CDR3 sequences from RNA transcripts. The primer set for the first-round RT-PCR of the TCR CDR3 was HTBI. A single record per CDR3 protein comes from TCRdb applying MiXCR to the multiplex PCR reads. The table lists roughly 500,000 distinct CDR3 sequences, around 50% of them singletons.

The receptor's source is an adult woman with Graves' disease, either hyperthyroidism or ophthalmopathy (not recorded which). The chain links TRBV14 to TRBJ1-1; unclear D gene. The specimen was peripheral blood or thyroid tissue (not recorded which). This CDR3 is CASSPTRGGTHTEAFF. CDR3 DNA: TGTGCCAGCAGCCCTACCCGGGGTGGTACACACACTGAAGCTTTCTTT. Supplemented by reference TRBV14 and TRBJ1-1, the full variable domain reads EAGVTQFPSHSVIEKGQTVTLRCDPISGHDNLYWYRRVMGKEIKFLLHFVKESKQDESGMPNNRFLAERTGGTYSTLKVQPAELEDSGVYFCASSPTRGGTHTEAFFGQGTRLTVV.